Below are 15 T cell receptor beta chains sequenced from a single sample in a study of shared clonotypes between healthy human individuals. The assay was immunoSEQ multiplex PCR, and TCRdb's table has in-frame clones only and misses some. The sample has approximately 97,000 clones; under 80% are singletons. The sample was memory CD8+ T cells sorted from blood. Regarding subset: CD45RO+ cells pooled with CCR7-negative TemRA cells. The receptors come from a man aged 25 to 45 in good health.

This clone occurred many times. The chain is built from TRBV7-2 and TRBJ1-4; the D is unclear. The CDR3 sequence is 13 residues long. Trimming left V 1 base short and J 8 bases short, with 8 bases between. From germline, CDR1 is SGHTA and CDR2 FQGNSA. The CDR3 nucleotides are TGTGCCAGCAGCTTAGGGGCGGGGGAAAAACTGTTTTTT. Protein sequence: CASSLGAGEKLFF.

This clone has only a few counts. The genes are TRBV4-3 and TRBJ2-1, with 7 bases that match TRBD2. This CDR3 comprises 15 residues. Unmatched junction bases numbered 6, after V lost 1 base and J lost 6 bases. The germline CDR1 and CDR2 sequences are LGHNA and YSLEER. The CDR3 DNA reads TGCGCCAGCAGCCAAGGGGCGGGAGCCCGCAATGAGCAGTTCTTC. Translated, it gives CASSQGAGARNEQFF.

The CDR3 reads CASSFRGTPEAFF. The CDR3 DNA is TGTGCCAGCAGCTTCCGGGGGACCCCTGAAGCTTTCTTT. The chain uses TRBV5-5 and TRBJ1-1, with D perhaps TRBD1 (5 bases). Trimming took off 2 bases at V and 6 bases at J, with 11 bases between the two ends. Germline lookup yields CDR1 SGHKS and CDR2 YYEKEE (reference sequence). The length of the CDR3 is 13 residues.

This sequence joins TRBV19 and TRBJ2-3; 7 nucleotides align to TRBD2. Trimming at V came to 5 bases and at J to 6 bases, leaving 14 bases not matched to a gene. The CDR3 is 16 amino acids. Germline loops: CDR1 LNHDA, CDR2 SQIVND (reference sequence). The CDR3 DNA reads TGTGCCAGTAGTCGTACAGCGGGGTCTTGGGGTGATACGCAGTATTTT. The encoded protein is CASSRTAGSWGDTQYF.

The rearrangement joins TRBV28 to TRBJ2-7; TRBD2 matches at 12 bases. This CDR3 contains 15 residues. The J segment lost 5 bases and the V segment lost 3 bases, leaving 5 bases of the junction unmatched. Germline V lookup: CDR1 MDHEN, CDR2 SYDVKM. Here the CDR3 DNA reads TGTGCCAGCAGTTTTCTGGGACTAGCGGGCCACGAGCAGTACTTC. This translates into CASSFLGLAGHEQYF.

CDR3 DNA sequence: TGTGCCAGCGTCCGGGACCAAAACACCGGGGAGCTGTTTTTT. Its translation is CASVRDQNTGELFF. The chain carries TRBV18 and TRBJ2-2; tentatively, D is TRBD1 or TRBD2 (5 bases each). The ends were cut back, 8 bases at V and 2 bases at J, with 12 bases in the middle. Per germline, CDR1 KGHSH and CDR2 LQKENI. This CDR3 region has 14 residues.

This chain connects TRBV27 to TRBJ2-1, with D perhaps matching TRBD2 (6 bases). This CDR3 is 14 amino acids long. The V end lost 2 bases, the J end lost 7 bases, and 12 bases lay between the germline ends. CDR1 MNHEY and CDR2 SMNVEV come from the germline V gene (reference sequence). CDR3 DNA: TGTGCCAGCAGTTTACTGGGGGGAACAAATGAGCAGTTCTTC. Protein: CASSLLGGTNEQFF.

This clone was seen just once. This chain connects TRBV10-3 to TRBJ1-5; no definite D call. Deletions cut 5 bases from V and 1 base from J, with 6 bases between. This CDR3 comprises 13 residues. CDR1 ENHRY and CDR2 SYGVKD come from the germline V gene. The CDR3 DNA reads TGTGCCATCAGTACCGAGAGCAATCAGCCCCAGCATTTT. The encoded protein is CAISTESNQPQHF.

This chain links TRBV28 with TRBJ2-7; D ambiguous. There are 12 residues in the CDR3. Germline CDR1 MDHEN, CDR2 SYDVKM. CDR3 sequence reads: CATASLTYEQYF. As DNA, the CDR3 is TGTGCAACAGCGAGTCTTACCTACGAGCAGTACTTC.

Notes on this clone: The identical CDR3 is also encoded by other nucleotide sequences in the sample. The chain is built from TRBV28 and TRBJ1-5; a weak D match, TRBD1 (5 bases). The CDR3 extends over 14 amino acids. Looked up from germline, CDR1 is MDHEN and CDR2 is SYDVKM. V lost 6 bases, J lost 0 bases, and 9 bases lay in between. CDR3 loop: CASSQGYSNQPQHF. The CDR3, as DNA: TGTGCCAGCAGCCAGGGCTATAGCAATCAGCCCCAGCATTTT. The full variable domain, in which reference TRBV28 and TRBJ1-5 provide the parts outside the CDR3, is DVKVTQSSRYLVKRTGEKVFLECVQDMDHENMFWYRQDPGLGLRLIYFSYDVKMKEKGDIPEGYSVSREKKERFSLILESASTNQTSMYLCASSQGYSNQPQHFGDGTRLSIL.

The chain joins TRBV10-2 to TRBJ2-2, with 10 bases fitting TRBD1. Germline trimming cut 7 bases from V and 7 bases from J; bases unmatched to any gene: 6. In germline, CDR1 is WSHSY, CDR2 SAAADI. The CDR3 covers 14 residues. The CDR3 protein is CASTRTGGVGELFF. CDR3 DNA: TGCGCCAGCACCCGGACAGGGGGAGTCGGGGAGCTGTTTTTT.

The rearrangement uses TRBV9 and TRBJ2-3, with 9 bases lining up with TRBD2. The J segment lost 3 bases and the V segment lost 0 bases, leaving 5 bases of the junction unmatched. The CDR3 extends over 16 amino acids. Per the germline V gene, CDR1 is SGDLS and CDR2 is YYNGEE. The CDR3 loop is CASSVALSGSTDTQYF. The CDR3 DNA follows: TGTGCCAGCAGCGTAGCTCTTAGCGGGAGTACAGATACGCAGTATTTT.

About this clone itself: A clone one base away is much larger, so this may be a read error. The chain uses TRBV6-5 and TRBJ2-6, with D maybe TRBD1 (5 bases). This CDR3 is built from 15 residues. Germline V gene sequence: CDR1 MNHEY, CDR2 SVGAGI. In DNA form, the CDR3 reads TGTGCCAGTGAGGACGAGTCCTCTGGGGCCAGCGTCCTGACTTTC. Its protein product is CASEDESSGASVLTF.

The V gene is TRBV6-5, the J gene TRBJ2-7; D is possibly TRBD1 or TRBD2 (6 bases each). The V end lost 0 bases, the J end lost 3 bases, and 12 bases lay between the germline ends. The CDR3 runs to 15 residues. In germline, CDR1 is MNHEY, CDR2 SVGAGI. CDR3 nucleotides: TGTGCCAGCAGTTACTCCGAGGGGGGTTACTACGAGCAGTACTTC. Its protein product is CASSYSEGGYYEQYF.

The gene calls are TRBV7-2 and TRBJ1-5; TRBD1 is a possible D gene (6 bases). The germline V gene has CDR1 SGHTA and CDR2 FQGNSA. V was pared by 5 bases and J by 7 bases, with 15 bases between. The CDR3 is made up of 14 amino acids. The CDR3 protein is CASSVTGIGQPQHF. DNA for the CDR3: TGTGCCAGCAGCGTTACAGGGATAGGCCAGCCCCAGCATTTT. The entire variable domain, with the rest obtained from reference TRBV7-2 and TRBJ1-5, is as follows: GAGVSQSPSNKVTEKGKDVELRCDPISGHTALYWYRQSLGQGLEFLIYFQGNSAPDKSGLPSDRFSAERTGGSVSTLTIQRTQQEDSAVYLCASSVTGIGQPQHFGDGTRLSIL.